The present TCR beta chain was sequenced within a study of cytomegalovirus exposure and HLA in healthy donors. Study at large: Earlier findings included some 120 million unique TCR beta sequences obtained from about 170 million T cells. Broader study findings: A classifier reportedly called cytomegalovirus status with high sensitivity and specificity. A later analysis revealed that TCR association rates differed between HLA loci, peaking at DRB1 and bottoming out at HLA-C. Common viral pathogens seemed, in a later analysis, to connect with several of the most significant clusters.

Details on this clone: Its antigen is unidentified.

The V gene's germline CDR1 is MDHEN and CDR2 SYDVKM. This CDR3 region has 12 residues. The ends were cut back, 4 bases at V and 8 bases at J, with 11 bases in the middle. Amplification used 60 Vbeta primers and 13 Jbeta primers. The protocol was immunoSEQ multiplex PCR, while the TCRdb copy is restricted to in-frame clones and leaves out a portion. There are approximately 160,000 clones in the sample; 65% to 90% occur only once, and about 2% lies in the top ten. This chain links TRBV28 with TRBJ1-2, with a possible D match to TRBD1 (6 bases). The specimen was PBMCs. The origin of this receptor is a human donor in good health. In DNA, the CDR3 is TGTGCCAGCAGTTCCGGGGGGGCGGGCTACACCTTC. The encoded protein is CASSSGGAGYTF.